This TCR beta chain comes out of a study of high-grade serous ovarian cancer treatment subgroups. Across the study: On average, approximately 14,000 reads and roughly 7,700 unique TCR beta rearrangements were obtained per sample.

Profiling relied on immunoSEQ multiplex PCR, and the TCRdb table lists in-frame clones only, not all of them. The repertoire has more than 3,500 clones, 60% to 80% of them found once; the top ten carry more than 5.5%. To note about this clone: Antigen: not known.

Regarding the study as a whole: Different patients shared almost no repertoire; same-patient tumors shared about 0.11 to 0.79. TCR clonal relatedness correlated positively with neoantigen level. Without spatial data, bulk sequencing limits insight into HGSC tumor diversity.

The tumor samples were collected prior to definitive surgery or chemotherapy. Germline assignment: CDR1 LGHNA and CDR2 YNFKEQ. The CDR3 loop spans 17 amino acids. V lost 3 bases to trimming and J lost 7 bases; unmatched junction nucleotides: 14. The rearrangement links TRBV4-2 to TRBJ1-4; TRBD1 matches 7 bases. This clonotype was obtained from a human donor with high-grade serous ovarian cancer. Sequenced: tumor tissue. CDR3 coding DNA: TGTGCCAGCAGCCACCCCAGGGGGGTCGATAAGGGTGAAAAACTGTTTTTT. It yields the protein CASSHPRGVDKGEKLFF.